This T cell receptor (beta chain) was identified in a study of CD8+ T cells in alopecia areata. Once RNA had been extracted, it was reverse transcribed into cDNA to act as the sequencing template. Some clones are missing from TCRdb's copy, which holds only in-frame ones; the method was immunoSEQ multiplex PCR. The sample yields about 190,000 clones, about three fifths seen once. Treatment given: oral pan-JAK inhibitor, 5-10 mg twice daily. Regarding this clone: Its specificity is unknown.

V shed 1 base and J shed 2 bases, with 9 bases lying between them. This CDR3 contains 14 residues. The germline CDR1 and CDR2 sequences are MGHDK and SYGVNS. Overall study results and limits: More clonal than normal scalp was lesional scalp, particularly alopecia totalis/universalis.

This TCR was sampled from a human donor with alopecia areata. The sequencing here drew on CD4+ T cells sorted from blood, taken at week 24, from a patient treated with tofacitinib. This chain joins TRBV25-1 and TRBJ2-7; D gene ambiguous. The CDR3 nucleotides are TGTGCCAGCAGTGAATGGAGTGCCCCCTACGAGCAGTACTTC. Translation gives CASSEWSAPYEQYF.